This entry lists 31 T cell receptor beta chains sequenced from one sample in a study of monozygotic twins with cystic fibrosis. The repertoire was sequenced with immunoSEQ multiplex PCR; TCRdb's copy has only in-frame clones and lacks some. The sample lists under 10,000 clones, about 98% occurring once. Sequenced: blood. The receptors derive from a girl aged 2-9 years with cystic fibrosis.

The J gene is TRBJ2-7, the V gene TRBV5-1; possible D gene TRBD2, 6 bases. V lost 4 bases, J lost 6 bases, and 17 bases lay in between. The CDR3 is 14 residues long. The germline gives CDR1 SGHRS, CDR2 YFSETQ. CDR3 sequence (DNA): TGCGCCAGCAGCCCCGGGGGTAACGTGCGCGAGCAGTACTTC. The encoded protein is CASSPGGNVREQYF.

This sequence joins TRBV5-1 and TRBJ2-5; D possibly corresponds to TRBD2 (6 bases). Germline V CDR1 and CDR2: SGHRS, YFSETQ. This CDR3 has 16 residues. With 3 bases removed from V and 0 bases from J, the gap between germline ends came to 15 bases. CDR3 sequence reads: CASSSPGGANQETQYF. CDR3 in DNA: TGCGCCAGCAGCTCCCCCGGGGGAGCGAACCAAGAGACCCAGTACTTC.

The V and J genes are TRBV19 and TRBJ1-1; D remains unclear. Per germline, CDR1 LNHDA and CDR2 SQIVND (reference sequence). The CDR3 is 14 residues long. V lost 10 bases and J 0 bases, leaving 15 bases between the germline ends. CDR3 residues: CATRVGRMNTEAFF. In nucleotides, the CDR3 is TGTGCCACCCGAGTGGGCAGGATGAACACTGAAGCTTTCTTT.

This chain joins TRBV28 and TRBJ1-2; D is unresolved. V was trimmed by 3 bases and J by 8 bases, leaving 10 bases between them. From germline, CDR1 is MDHEN and CDR2 SYDVKM. The CDR3 loop spans 12 amino acids. The CDR3 here is CASSFPDPGYTF. The CDR3 DNA follows: TGTGCCAGCAGTTTCCCAGATCCCGGCTACACCTTC.

The V call is TRBV28, the J call TRBJ1-5; the D gene is possibly TRBD1 (5 bases). V was pared by 4 bases and J by 5 bases, with 18 bases between. The CDR3 sequence is 16 residues long. Germline CDR1 reads MDHEN; CDR2 reads SYDVKM. The CDR3 DNA follows: TGTGCCAGCAGTTCCTCCTCGGGGGGATCGTATCAGCCCCAGCATTTT. Translation gives CASSSSSGGSYQPQHF.

V gene TRBV20-1 combines with J gene TRBJ1-4; unclear D gene. Germline V gene data show CDR1 as DFQATT and CDR2 as SNEGSKA (reference sequence). The CDR3 contains 10 residues. V lost 0 bases and J 7 bases, leaving 0 bases between the germline ends. The DNA for the CDR3 is TGCAGTGCTAGAGATGAAAAACTGTTTTTT. Its translation: CSARDEKLFF.

This sequence joins TRBV7-2 and TRBJ2-3; 8 nucleotides line up with TRBD2. Germline assignment: CDR1 SGHTA and CDR2 FQGNSA. With 4 bases clipped from V and 3 bases from J, the junction kept 15 bases outside the gene matches. CDR3 length: 18 amino acids. The CDR3 loop reads CASSSPIGAGVGTDTQYF. CDR3 sequence (DNA): TGTGCCAGCAGCTCCCCAATAGGAGCGGGAGTCGGAACAGATACGCAGTATTTT.

V is TRBV4-2 and J is TRBJ1-1; maybe TRBD1 (6 bases). V was trimmed by 7 bases and J by 4 bases, leaving 16 bases between them. Germline CDR1 reads LGHNA; CDR2 reads YNFKEQ. The CDR3 contains 14 residues. Here the CDR3 DNA reads TGTGCCAGCAAGCTACAGGGTACGGGCACTGAAGCTTTCTTT. Translated, it gives CASKLQGTGTEAFF.

The chain recombines TRBV4-3 with TRBJ2-7; TRBD2 might be the D (5 bases). Germline-derived CDR1 and CDR2 are LGHNA and YSLEER. The V end lost 4 bases, the J end lost 0 bases, and 13 bases lay between the germline ends. The CDR3 has 15 residues. The chain's CDR3 is CASSLTKRSSYEQYF. The CDR3 nucleotides read TGCGCCAGCAGCCTTACGAAGCGGTCCTCCTACGAGCAGTACTTC.

The V gene is TRBV10-1, the J gene TRBJ2-1, with 8 positions matching TRBD1. This CDR3 is built from 15 residues. Germline V gene sequence: CDR1 WNHNN, CDR2 SYGVQD (reference sequence). V gave up 4 bases and J gave up 3 bases; unmatched junction bases: 5. DNA of the CDR3: TGCGCCAGCAGTGCTCTCGGACAGGGCTACAATGAGCAGTTCTTC. It yields the protein CASSALGQGYNEQFF.

This sequence joins TRBV19 and TRBJ2-7; 8 bases fit TRBD1. CDR1 is LNHDA and CDR2 is SQIVND in the germline V gene (reference sequence). The CDR3 covers 14 residues. V was clipped by 6 bases and J by 3 bases; unmatched bases: 7. DNA for the CDR3: TGTGCCAGTAGCCACGGACAGGGTGTCTACGAGCAGTACTTC. Residues: CASSHGQGVYEQYF.

The V call is TRBV9, the J call TRBJ2-1; 15 nucleotides align to TRBD2. This CDR3 has 17 amino acids. Germline-derived CDR1 and CDR2 are SGDLS and YYNGEE. Germline trimming cut 2 bases from V and 7 bases from J; bases unmatched to any gene: 7. The CDR3 DNA reads TGTGCCAGCAGCGTGGGGGGACTAGCGGGAGGAAGGAATGAGCAGTTCTTC. The encoded protein is CASSVGGLAGGRNEQFF.

The chain employs TRBV30 and TRBJ2-5, with D maybe TRBD2 (6 bases). Germline-derived CDR1 and CDR2 are GTSNPN and SVGIG (reference sequence). The CDR3 is made up of 14 amino acids. The V gene lost 5 bases and the J gene lost 1 base, with 14 bases spanning the gap. The CDR3 DNA is TGTGCCTGGCATACGGACTATTTCCAAGAGACCCAGTACTTC. It encodes CAWHTDYFQETQYF.

V and J are TRBV4-3 and TRBJ2-1; 11 nucleotides align to TRBD2. Germline V lookup: CDR1 LGHNA, CDR2 YSLEER. The CDR3 runs to 13 residues. V shed 0 bases, J shed 15 bases, and the junction held 4 bases outside the gene matches. The chain's CDR3 is CASSQDGGLAAFF. The CDR3 bases are TGCGCCAGCAGCCAAGATGGGGGACTAGCGGCGTTCTTC.

The gene calls are TRBV7-2 and TRBJ2-1; D uncertain. CDR3 length equals 12 residues. V lost 2 bases to trimming and J lost 7 bases, with 6 bases between them. Per germline, CDR1 SGHTA and CDR2 FQGNSA. The CDR3 sequence is CASSLTGNEQFF. In DNA, the CDR3 is TGTGCCAGCAGCTTAACTGGTAATGAGCAGTTCTTC.

The chain links TRBV7-9 to TRBJ2-5; D is perhaps TRBD1 (5 bases). Germline-derived CDR1 and CDR2 are SEHNR and FQNEAQ (reference sequence). The CDR3 contains 15 residues. Trimming took off 0 bases at V and 1 base at J, with 9 bases between the two ends. The CDR3 reads CASSLAGHLQETQYF. The CDR3 bases are TGTGCCAGCAGCTTAGCGGGGCACCTCCAAGAGACCCAGTACTTC.

The chain links TRBV7-2 to TRBJ2-1; either TRBD1 or TRBD2 may supply D (5 bases each). The V end lost 5 bases, the J end lost 7 bases, and 18 bases lay between the germline ends. The CDR3 spans 15 residues. Germline V gene data show CDR1 as SGHTA and CDR2 as FQGNSA. The CDR3 loop is CASSPWAGWENEQFF. For the CDR3, the DNA is TGTGCCAGCAGCCCATGGGCAGGGTGGGAGAATGAGCAGTTCTTC.

This chain connects TRBV19 to TRBJ1-2; no clear D. Trimming cost V 8 bases and J 1 base, with 8 bases left between them. Germline V gene data show CDR1 as LNHDA and CDR2 as SQIVND (reference sequence). This CDR3 contains 12 residues. The CDR3: CASLRVNYGYTF. In nucleotides, the CDR3 is TGTGCCAGTCTGAGAGTTAACTATGGCTACACCTTC. Combining the CDR3 with reference TRBV19 and TRBJ1-2 gives the whole variable domain DGGITQSPKYLFRKEGQNVTLSCEQNLNHDAMYWYRQDPGQGLRLIYYSQIVNDFQKGDIAEGYSVSREKKESFPLTVTSAQKNPTAFYLCASLRVNYGYTFGSGTRLTVV.

The chain links TRBV13 to TRBJ2-2, with D unresolved. This CDR3 spans 18 amino acids. Germline V gene sequence: CDR1 PRHDT, CDR2 FYEKMQ (reference sequence). Trimming cost V 1 base and J 0 bases, with 15 bases left between them. The CDR3 is CASSLVRWGPSNTGELFF. The CDR3 region has the DNA TGTGCCAGCAGCTTAGTACGTTGGGGTCCTTCGAACACCGGGGAGCTGTTTTTT.

V and J are TRBV6-5 and TRBJ1-2; D perhaps matches TRBD1 (5 bases). This CDR3 comprises 13 residues. Trimming took 7 bases from V and 7 from J, leaving 16 bases between them. CDR1 is MNHEY and CDR2 is SVGAGI in the germline V gene. CDR3 in DNA: TGTGCCAGCACCCAGGCCCCAGGGAGTGGCTACACCTTC. Translating gives CASTQAPGSGYTF.

The chain has TRBV4-1 and TRBJ2-7; D is possibly TRBD1 or TRBD2 (5 bases each). CDR3 length: 16 residues. The germline V gene encodes CDR1 MGHRA and CDR2 YSYEKL. V was pared by 4 bases and J by 4 bases, with 20 bases between. CDR3 coding DNA: TGCGCCAGCAGCCGTGTCTGGGGGAACAACCTTTACGAGCAGTACTTC. Translation gives CASSRVWGNNLYEQYF.

The gene calls are TRBV18 and TRBJ1-1; D perhaps matches TRBD1 (6 bases). V gave up 2 bases and J gave up 3 bases, with 16 bases separating them. This CDR3 has 16 residues. From germline, CDR1 is KGHSH and CDR2 LQKENI. The CDR3 nucleotides are TGTGCCAGCTCACCATCTCAGGGGCCCGTGGACACTGAAGCTTTCTTT. Amino acids: CASSPSQGPVDTEAFF.

The chain joins TRBV27 to TRBJ2-7; D is possibly TRBD1 or TRBD2 (5 bases each). The germline V gene encodes CDR1 MNHEY and CDR2 SMNVEV (reference sequence). V was clipped by 5 bases and J by 6 bases, with 20 bases between them. The CDR3 contains 15 residues. This chain's CDR3 is CASSPRGQGQSEQYF. In nucleotides, the CDR3 is TGTGCCAGCAGTCCCCGCGGGCAGGGCCAAAGCGAGCAGTACTTC.

The chain combines TRBV18 with TRBJ2-3; D call uncertain. The CDR3 has 17 amino acids. Trimming shortened V by 3 bases and J by 2 bases, and 18 bases separated the two germline ends. The V gene's germline CDR1 is KGHSH and CDR2 LQKENI. The CDR3 is CASSPSSARWNTDTQYF. Written as DNA, the CDR3 is TGTGCCAGCTCACCGTCAAGCGCCCGATGGAACACAGATACGCAGTATTTT.

The chain recombines TRBV9 with TRBJ1-2; tentative D call: TRBD1 (6 bases). The CDR3 is made up of 15 amino acids. Trimming stripped 4 bases from V and 1 base from J, with 14 bases between. From germline, CDR1 is SGDLS and CDR2 YYNGEE. The CDR3 spells CASSPRDTFNYGYTF. CDR3 nucleotide sequence: TGTGCCAGCAGCCCCCGGGACACCTTTAACTATGGCTACACCTTC.

The chain is built from TRBV4-2 and TRBJ2-7; TRBD1 agrees at 9 bases. The CDR3 contains 15 residues. Unmatched junction bases numbered 5, after V lost 3 bases and J lost 2 bases. CDR1 is LGHNA and CDR2 is YNFKEQ in the germline V gene. CDR3 region: CASSQGGTGTYEQYF. The CDR3 DNA reads as TGTGCCAGCAGCCAGGGCGGGACAGGGACCTACGAGCAGTACTTC.

The genes are TRBV5-6 and TRBJ2-7, with D perhaps TRBD2 (5 bases). V gave up 4 bases and J gave up 2 bases, with 13 bases separating them. The CDR3 sequence is 14 residues long. CDR1 is SGHDT, CDR2 YYEEEE, per germline. CDR3 nucleotide sequence: TGTGCCAGCAGCCCAGGACTTGGACCCTACGAGCAGTACTTC. This sequence encodes CASSPGLGPYEQYF.

CDR3 in DNA: TGCGCCAGACTAATCCCCGGGTCTGGCACCGGGGAGCTGTTTTTT. Translating it yields CARLIPGSGTGELFF. This chain links TRBV4-1 with TRBJ2-2; D not resolved. The germline V and J ends were trimmed by 9 bases and 4 bases, with 18 bases remaining between them. The CDR3 contains 15 residues. Germline CDR1 is MGHRA and CDR2 is YSYEKL.

The rearrangement links TRBV30 to TRBJ1-1; possible D gene TRBD1, 6 bases. Germline V gene sequence: CDR1 GTSNPN, CDR2 SVGIG (reference sequence). Trimming cost V 0 bases and J 4 bases, with 12 bases left between them. The CDR3 has 14 residues. The CDR3 coding sequence is TGTGCCTGGAGTGTCGGGGGCGGTAGCACTGAAGCTTTCTTT. This sequence encodes CAWSVGGGSTEAFF.

The chain is built from TRBV28 and TRBJ2-1; TRBD2 is a possible D gene (6 bases). Per germline, CDR1 MDHEN and CDR2 SYDVKM. The CDR3 is 14 residues long. V was pared by 4 bases and J by 3 bases, with 10 bases between. The CDR3 protein is CASSSGTLYNEQFF. CDR3 coding DNA: TGTGCCAGCAGTTCGGGGACTCTCTACAATGAGCAGTTCTTC.

The chain uses TRBV4-1 and TRBJ2-3, with 8 bases aligning to TRBD2. From germline, CDR1 is MGHRA and CDR2 YSYEKL. V was clipped by 3 bases and J by 0 bases; unmatched bases: 11. This CDR3 spans 18 amino acids. This chain's CDR3 is CASSQFPSTSVSTDTQYF. The DNA for the CDR3 is TGCGCCAGCAGCCAGTTCCCATCGACTAGCGTGAGCACAGATACGCAGTATTTT.